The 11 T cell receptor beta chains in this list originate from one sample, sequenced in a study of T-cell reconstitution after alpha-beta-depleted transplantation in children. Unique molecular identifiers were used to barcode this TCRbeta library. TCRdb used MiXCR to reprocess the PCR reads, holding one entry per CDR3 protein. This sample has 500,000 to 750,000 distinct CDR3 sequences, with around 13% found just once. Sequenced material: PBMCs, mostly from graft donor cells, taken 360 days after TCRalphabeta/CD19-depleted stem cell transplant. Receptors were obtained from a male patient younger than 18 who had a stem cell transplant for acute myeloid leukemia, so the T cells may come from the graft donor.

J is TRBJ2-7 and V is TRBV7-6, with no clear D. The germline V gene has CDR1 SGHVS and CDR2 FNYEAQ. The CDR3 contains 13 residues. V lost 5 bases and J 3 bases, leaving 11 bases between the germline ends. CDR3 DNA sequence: TGTGCCAGCAGCAGGTTGACCGGCTACGAGCAGTACTTC. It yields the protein CASSRLTGYEQYF.

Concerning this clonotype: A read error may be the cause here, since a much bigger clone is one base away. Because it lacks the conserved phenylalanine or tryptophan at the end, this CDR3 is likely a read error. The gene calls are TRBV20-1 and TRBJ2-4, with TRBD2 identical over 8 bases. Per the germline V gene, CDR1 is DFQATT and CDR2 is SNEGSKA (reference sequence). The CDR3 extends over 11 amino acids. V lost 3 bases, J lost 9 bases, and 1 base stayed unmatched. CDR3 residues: CSASGRGIQYS. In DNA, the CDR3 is TGCAGTGCTAGCGGGAGGGGCATTCAGTACTCC.

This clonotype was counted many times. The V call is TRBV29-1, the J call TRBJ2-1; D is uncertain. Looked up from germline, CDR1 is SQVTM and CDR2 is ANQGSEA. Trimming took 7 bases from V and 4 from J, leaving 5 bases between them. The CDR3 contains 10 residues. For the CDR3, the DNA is TGCAGCGCCGGGTACAATGAGCAGTTCTTC. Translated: CSAGYNEQFF.

The CDR3 nucleotides are TGTGCCAGCAGCCAAGTTTTCGGAAGCCAGGGGTCTTCCTACGAGCAGTACTTC. It translates to CASSQVFGSQGSSYEQYF. The V gene is TRBV4-2, the J gene TRBJ2-7; maybe TRBD1 (6 bases). CDR3 size: 18 residues. Germline values: CDR1 LGHNA, CDR2 YNFKEQ. V lost 1 base to trimming and J lost 1 base, with 20 bases between them.

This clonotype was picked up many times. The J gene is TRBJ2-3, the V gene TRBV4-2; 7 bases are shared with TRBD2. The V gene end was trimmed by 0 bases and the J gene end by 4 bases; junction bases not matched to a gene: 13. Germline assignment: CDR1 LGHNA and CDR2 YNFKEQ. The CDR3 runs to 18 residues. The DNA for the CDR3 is TGTGCCAGCAGCCAAGAAGGGAGCGGGGAGATGTATTCAGATACGCAGTATTTT. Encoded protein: CASSQEGSGEMYSDTQYF.

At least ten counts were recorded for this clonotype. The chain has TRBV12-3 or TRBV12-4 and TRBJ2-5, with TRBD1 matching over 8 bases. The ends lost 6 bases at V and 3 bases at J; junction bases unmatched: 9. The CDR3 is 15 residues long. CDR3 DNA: TGTGCCAGCAGCCTAGACAGGGGTTGGGAAGAGACCCAGTACTTC. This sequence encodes CASSLDRGWEETQYF.

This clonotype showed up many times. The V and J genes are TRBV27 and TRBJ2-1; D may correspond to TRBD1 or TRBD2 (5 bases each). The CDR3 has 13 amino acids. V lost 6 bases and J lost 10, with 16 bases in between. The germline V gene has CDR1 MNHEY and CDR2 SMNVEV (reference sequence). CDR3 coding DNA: TGTGCCAGCAGCCACGTTGCCCGGGGCGAGCAGTTCTTC. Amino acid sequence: CASSHVARGEQFF.

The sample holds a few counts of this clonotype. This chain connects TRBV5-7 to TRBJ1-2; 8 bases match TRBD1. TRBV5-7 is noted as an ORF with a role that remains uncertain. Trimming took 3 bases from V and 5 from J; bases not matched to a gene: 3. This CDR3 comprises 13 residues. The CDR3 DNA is TGTGCCAGCAGCTCGACAGGGGAGTATGGCTACACCTTC. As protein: CASSSTGEYGYTF.

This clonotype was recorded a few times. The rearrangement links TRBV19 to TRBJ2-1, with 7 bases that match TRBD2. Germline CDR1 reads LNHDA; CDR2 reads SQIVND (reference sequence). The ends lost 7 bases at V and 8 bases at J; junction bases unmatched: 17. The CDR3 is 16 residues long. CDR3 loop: CASTGWRGGRRYEQFF. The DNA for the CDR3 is TGTGCCAGTACCGGGTGGAGGGGCGGGAGAAGGTATGAGCAGTTCTTC.

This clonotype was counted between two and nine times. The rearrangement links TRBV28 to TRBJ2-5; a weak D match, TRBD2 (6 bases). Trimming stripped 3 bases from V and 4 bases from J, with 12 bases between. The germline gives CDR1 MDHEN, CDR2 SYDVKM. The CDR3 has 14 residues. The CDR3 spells CASSFESGGETQYF. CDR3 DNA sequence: TGTGCCAGCAGTTTTGAATCCGGGGGAGAGACCCAGTACTTC.

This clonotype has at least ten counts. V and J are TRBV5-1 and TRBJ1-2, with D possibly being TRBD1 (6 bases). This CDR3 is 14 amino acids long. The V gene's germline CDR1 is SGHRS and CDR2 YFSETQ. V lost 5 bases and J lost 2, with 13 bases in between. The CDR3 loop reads CASSRPGQNYGYTF. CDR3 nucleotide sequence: TGCGCCAGCAGTCGACCTGGACAGAACTATGGCTACACCTTC.